The 21 T cell receptor beta chains presented below share a single source sample, sequenced in a study of cytomegalovirus exposure and HLA in healthy donors. The PCR had 60 Vbeta and 13 Jbeta primers. The protocol was immunoSEQ multiplex PCR, while the TCRdb copy is restricted to in-frame clones and leaves out a portion. The data hold some 140,000 clones, with roughly 80% observed a single time. Sequencing was carried out using PBMCs. These receptors came from a man aged 50-59 years in good health and CMV-seronegative.

The chain joins TRBV19 to TRBJ2-6; 7 bases match TRBD1. Germline V gene data show CDR1 as LNHDA and CDR2 as SQIVND (reference sequence). V lost 8 bases, J lost 0 bases, and 7 bases stayed unmatched. CDR3 length equals 16 residues. The chain's CDR3 is CASGQATDSGANVLTF. The CDR3 DNA sequence: TGTGCCAGTGGACAGGCGACCGACTCTGGGGCCAACGTCCTGACTTTC. The complete variable domain, with remaining parts taken from reference TRBV19 and TRBJ2-6, reads DGGITQSPKYLFRKEGQNVTLSCEQNLNHDAMYWYRQDPGQGLRLIYYSQIVNDFQKGDIAEGYSVSREKKESFPLTVTSAQKNPTAFYLCASGQATDSGANVLTFGAGSRLTVL.

The chain recombines TRBV5-4 with TRBJ2-1, with 9 bases matching TRBD2. Per germline, CDR1 SGHNT and CDR2 YYREEE (reference sequence). This CDR3 is built from 14 residues. V was pared by 9 bases and J by 5 bases, with 9 bases of the junction left unmatched. CDR3 bases: TGTGCCATCAATAGCGGGAGTAGGCACAATGAGCAGTTCTTC. The encoded protein is CAINSGSRHNEQFF.

The chain combines TRBV19 with TRBJ2-4; no firm D call. Germline values: CDR1 LNHDA, CDR2 SQIVND (reference sequence). V lost 4 bases, J lost 0 bases, and 16 bases lay in between. This CDR3 is built from 17 residues. CDR3 amino acids: CASSTALGFLAKNIQYF. CDR3 bases: TGTGCCAGTAGTACCGCTCTGGGCTTTCTAGCCAAAAACATTCAGTACTTC.

J is TRBJ2-5 and V is TRBV10-2, with 7 nucleotides matching TRBD2. This CDR3 is built from 14 residues. Germline lookup yields CDR1 WSHSY and CDR2 SAAADI. J lost 1 base, V lost 7 bases, and 6 bases had no gene match. Written as DNA, the CDR3 is TGCGCCAGCATTCCCGGGGGGAGCCAAGAGACCCAGTACTTC. Its protein product is CASIPGGSQETQYF.

The chain recombines TRBV9 with TRBJ1-5; D remains ambiguous. Germline lookup yields CDR1 SGDLS and CDR2 YYNGEE. V shed 0 bases and J shed 6 bases, with 10 bases lying between them. The CDR3 runs 14 residues. CDR3 sequence reads: CASSVGGGPQPQHF. Here the CDR3 DNA reads TGTGCCAGCAGCGTAGGAGGAGGGCCTCAGCCCCAGCATTTT.

The chain uses TRBV11-2 and TRBJ1-5; possibly TRBD1 for D (6 bases). CDR1 is SGHAT, CDR2 FQNNGV, per germline. This CDR3 comprises 15 residues. V was clipped by 2 bases and J by 7 bases, with 15 bases between them. The CDR3, as DNA: TGTGCCAGCAGCTTACAGTCAGGGGTTTTCCAGCCCCAGCATTTT. This sequence encodes CASSLQSGVFQPQHF.

The chain has TRBV2 and TRBJ2-2; TRBD2 matches at 8 bases. Losses at the gene ends were 6 bases for V and 6 bases for J; bases not matched to a gene: 6. This CDR3 has 14 amino acids. The germline V gene has CDR1 SNHLY and CDR2 FYNNEI. CDR3 sequence reads: CASRTSGGAGELFF. The CDR3 nucleotides read TGTGCCAGCAGAACTAGCGGAGGTGCCGGGGAGCTGTTTTTT.

V is TRBV7-9 and J is TRBJ2-2; D call uncertain. This CDR3 contains 15 residues. The V end lost 5 bases, the J end lost 0 bases, and 10 bases lay between the germline ends. Germline V lookup: CDR1 SEHNR, CDR2 FQNEAQ (reference sequence). The CDR3 DNA reads as TGTGCCAGCAGCCTAGGGCAGGCGAACACCGGGGAGCTGTTTTTT. This sequence encodes CASSLGQANTGELFF.

The chain employs TRBV5-4 and TRBJ1-2, with TRBD1 identical over 9 bases. The CDR3 has 13 amino acids. In germline, CDR1 is SGHNT, CDR2 YYREEE (reference sequence). Germline trimming cut 3 bases from V and 7 bases from J; bases unmatched to any gene: 4. The CDR3 DNA follows: TGTGCCAGCAGCTCGTACAGGGGGCCTGGCTACACCTTC. Protein: CASSSYRGPGYTF.

The gene calls are TRBV2 and TRBJ2-7, with TRBD1 identical over 7 bases. The length of the CDR3 is 16 residues. Germline trimming cut 3 bases from V and 2 bases from J; bases unmatched to any gene: 10. The germline CDR1 and CDR2 sequences are SNHLY and FYNNEI. The CDR3 region is CASSDSGQVLPYEQYF. The CDR3 DNA reads as TGTGCCAGCAGTGACAGCGGACAGGTTCTACCCTACGAGCAGTACTTC.

This clone was seen a few times. The rearrangement joins TRBV6-1 to TRBJ1-2; weak D call: TRBD1 (5 bases). There are 13 residues in the CDR3. Trimming took 2 bases from V and 5 from J, leaving 9 bases between them. CDR1 is MNHNS, CDR2 SASEGT, per germline. CDR3 protein: CASSERQRYGYTF. CDR3 sequence (DNA): TGTGCCAGCAGTGAAAGACAGAGGTATGGCTACACCTTC.

This sequence joins TRBV7-2 and TRBJ2-5, with a possible D match to TRBD2 (6 bases). The CDR3 runs to 16 residues. CDR1 and CDR2 from the germline V gene are SGHTA and FQGNSA. V was pared by 4 bases and J by 7 bases, with 22 bases between. The CDR3 protein is CASSSRIGGAGGTQYF. The CDR3 bases are TGTGCCAGCAGCTCCCGAATAGGTGGGGCCGGGGGGACCCAGTACTTC.

V is TRBV4-1 and J is TRBJ2-4; a possible D gene is TRBD2 (5 bases). CDR1 MGHRA and CDR2 YSYEKL come from the germline V gene. There are 20 residues in the CDR3. The V end lost 1 base, the J end lost 0 bases, and 22 bases lay between the germline ends. Written as DNA, the CDR3 is TGCGCCAGCAGCCAAGTAAACCCCTTGTTGGTGAGGGAAGCCAAAAACATTCAGTACTTC. Protein sequence: CASSQVNPLLVREAKNIQYF.

This clone showed up just a few times. The CDR3 loop reads CASSFDRGYTEAFF. The CDR3 DNA sequence: TGTGCCAGCAGCTTTGACAGGGGGTACACTGAAGCTTTCTTT. The chain uses TRBV5-4 and TRBJ1-1, with 9 bases fitting TRBD1. V dropped 2 bases and J dropped 3; count of bases not matched to a gene: 2. From germline, CDR1 is SGHNT and CDR2 YYREEE (reference sequence). The CDR3 has 14 amino acids.

The V and J genes are TRBV27 and TRBJ1-1; a possible D gene is TRBD1 (5 bases). V was cut by 7 bases and J by 10 bases, with 16 bases left in between. CDR3 size: 12 residues. CDR1 MNHEY and CDR2 SMNVEV come from the germline V gene (reference sequence). CDR3 amino acids: CASTPQGGRAFF. As DNA, the CDR3 is TGTGCCAGCACCCCCCAGGGCGGCCGAGCTTTCTTT.

This clone was counted once. This sequence joins TRBV12-5 and TRBJ2-5, with D tentatively TRBD1 (6 bases). Trimming left V 3 bases short and J 7 bases short, with 9 bases between. This CDR3 is built from 12 residues. Germline CDR1 reads LGHNT; CDR2 reads FRNRAP. Here the CDR3 reads CASGFVQGTQYF. The DNA for the CDR3 is TGTGCTAGTGGTTTTGTACAGGGGACCCAGTACTTC.

The rearrangement links TRBV25-1 to TRBJ2-1; 8 positions agree with TRBD2. CDR1 and CDR2 from the germline V gene are MGHDK and SYGVNS. The CDR3 is made up of 15 amino acids. The J segment lost 4 bases and the V segment lost 4 bases, leaving 6 bases of the junction unmatched. This CDR3 reads CASSVRGAGYNEQFF. As DNA, the CDR3 is TGTGCCAGCAGTGTGCGGGGGGCGGGTTACAATGAGCAGTTCTTC.

The gene calls are TRBV15 and TRBJ2-7; the match to TRBD1 covers 7 bases. CDR1 and CDR2 from the germline V gene are LNHNV and YYDKDF (reference sequence). CDR3 length: 16 residues. J was trimmed by 2 bases and V by 0 bases; bases with no gene match: 7. CDR3 bases: TGTGCCACCAGCAGAGATGACGAGACAGGGACCTACGAGCAGTACTTC. It encodes CATSRDDETGTYEQYF.

This clone came up once. The chain employs TRBV29-1 and TRBJ2-7; TRBD1 matches at 8 bases. CDR3 length: 13 amino acids. In germline, CDR1 is SQVTM, CDR2 ANQGSEA. CDR3 residues: CRQSGTGKYEQYF. For the CDR3, the DNA is TGCAGACAATCCGGGACAGGTAAGTACGAGCAGTACTTC.

This clone was seen only a few times. The J gene is TRBJ1-3, the V gene TRBV2; the D is unclear. The V gene lost 6 bases and the J gene lost 2 bases, with 5 bases spanning the gap. CDR1 is SNHLY and CDR2 is FYNNEI in the germline V gene. The CDR3 has 12 residues. The CDR3 loop is CASRRPGNTIYF. The CDR3 DNA is TGTGCCAGCAGGAGGCCTGGAAACACCATATATTTT.

This clone has a single count. The genes are TRBV30 and TRBJ2-5; TRBD1 is a possible D gene (7 bases). The CDR3 consists of 14 residues. Germline loops: CDR1 GTSNPN, CDR2 SVGIG (reference sequence). Trimming left V 3 bases short and J 5 bases short, with 16 bases between. The CDR3 region has the DNA TGTGCCTGGAGGACCGGGACAGCGGGCGAGACCCAGTACTTC. This codes for CAWRTGTAGETQYF.